The clone carrying this TCR beta chain was counted many times. V dropped 3 bases and J dropped 2; count of bases not matched to a gene: 7. Germline CDR1 and CDR2: KGHDR and SFDVKD. This CDR3 is 16 amino acids long. These data originate in a study of T cells in Graves' hyperthyroidism and ophthalmopathy. The CDR3 regions of TCR beta were amplified from RNA transcripts. In the first-round RT-PCR of the TCR CDR3, the HTBI primer set was used. MiXCR was run by TCRdb on the multiplex PCR reads, yielding one entry per CDR3 protein. The data contain fewer than 900,000 distinct CDR3 sequences, about a sixth of them singletons.

Sequencing was carried out using blood. This clonotype was sampled from a young man with Graves' hyperthyroidism. The gene calls are TRBV24-1 and TRBJ2-5; TRBD1 matches 8 bases. This CDR3 reads CATSDAGTGLQETQYF. In DNA, the CDR3 is TGTGCCACCAGTGATGCCGGGACAGGTTTACAAGAGACCCAGTACTTC.